The next 29 T cell receptor beta chains were all read from a single sample in a study of T cell responses to AZD1222 COVID-19 vaccine. Clones were read by immunoSEQ multiplex PCR, and TCRdb kept only the in-frame ones, dropping some. The data show roughly 160,000 clones, more than 90% seen once. Specimen: peripheral blood, collected on day 0 of AZD1222 vaccination. Receptors originate from an adult in good health.

The chain joins TRBV28 to TRBJ1-2; D not resolved. CDR1 and CDR2 (germline): MDHEN, SYDVKM. Trimming cost V 1 base and J 2 bases, with 5 bases left between them. The CDR3 loop spans 13 amino acids. This CDR3 is CASSLLGNYGYTF. CDR3 in DNA: TGTGCCAGCAGTTTATTAGGGAACTATGGCTACACCTTC.

The CDR3 region has the DNA TGCGCCAGCAGCCAAGAAAGCCTCTACAATGAGCAGTTCTTC. It specifies CASSQESLYNEQFF. This chain uses TRBV4-1 with TRBJ2-1; D unresolved. Germline V gives CDR1 MGHRA, CDR2 YSYEKL. V was cut by 0 bases and J by 3 bases, with 6 bases left in between. CDR3 length: 14 amino acids.

The chain carries TRBV5-5 and TRBJ1-5; unclear D gene. This CDR3 has 17 residues. V lost 0 bases to trimming and J lost 0 bases, with 13 bases between them. Germline V gene sequence: CDR1 SGHKS, CDR2 YYEKEE (reference sequence). The CDR3 DNA sequence: TGTGCCAGCAGCTTGGCTGTCGTCTCTAATAGCAATCAGCCCCAGCATTTT. Protein: CASSLAVVSNSNQPQHF.

The genes are TRBV6-5 and TRBJ1-5; a possible D gene is TRBD1 (6 bases). The CDR3 loop spans 14 amino acids. Trimming removed 5 bases at V and 6 bases at J, with 14 bases between. Germline V gives CDR1 MNHEY, CDR2 SVGAGI. CDR3 in amino acids: CASSPNTGFQPQHF. DNA of the CDR3: TGTGCCAGCAGTCCTAACACAGGGTTTCAGCCCCAGCATTTT.

This clone was detected once. The CDR3 bases are TGTGCCAGCTCACCAGTGGGGGGCCTGGGGACCCAGTACTTC. Protein product: CASSPVGGLGTQYF. The chain joins TRBV18 to TRBJ2-5; the D call may be TRBD1 or TRBD2 (6 bases each). CDR1 and CDR2 from the germline V gene are KGHSH and LQKENI. The V gene lost 2 bases and the J gene lost 7 bases, with 14 bases spanning the gap. The CDR3 consists of 14 residues. Based on the CDR3 plus reference TRBV18 and TRBJ2-5, the full variable domain is NAGVMQNPRHLVRRRGQEARLRCSPMKGHSHVYWYRQLPEEGLKFMVYLQKENIIDESGMPKERFSAEFPKEGPSILRIQQVVRGDSAAYFCASSPVGGLGTQYFGPGTRLLVL.

This clone was picked up one time. The chain carries TRBV6-1 and TRBJ2-5, with D unclear. With 3 bases removed from V and 2 bases from J, the gap between germline ends came to 10 bases. The CDR3 has 14 residues. Germline V gives CDR1 MNHNS, CDR2 SASEGT. The CDR3 DNA sequence: TGTGCCAGCAGTGACAGGTTCGGGCAAGAGACCCAGTACTTC. Its translation is CASSDRFGQETQYF.

J is TRBJ2-3 and V is TRBV12-3 or TRBV12-4, with 7 bases that match TRBD2. Germline trimming cut 4 bases from V and 4 bases from J; bases unmatched to any gene: 2. This CDR3 has 13 residues. CDR3: CASSSLAPDTQYF. The CDR3 DNA reads as TGTGCCAGCAGTTCACTAGCGCCAGATACGCAGTATTTT.

The sample holds one count of this clone. V gene TRBV5-1 combines with J gene TRBJ2-7, with D perhaps TRBD1 (7 bases). Trimming pared 4 bases from V and 0 bases from J, leaving 11 bases between. Germline V gene data show CDR1 as SGHRS and CDR2 as YFSETQ. CDR3 length: 14 amino acids. CDR3 DNA: TGCGCCAGCAGCCCGGGGGACAGCTCCTACGAGCAGTACTTC. Translation: CASSPGDSSYEQYF.

This clone was seen just once. The V gene is TRBV7-9, the J gene TRBJ1-2; TRBD1 is a possible D gene (5 bases). The germline V gene encodes CDR1 SEHNR and CDR2 FQNEAQ (reference sequence). The CDR3 length is 13 residues. Trimming removed 4 bases from V and 7 bases from J, with 13 bases in between. The CDR3 sequence: CASSSGAGTGYTF. Here the CDR3 DNA reads TGTGCCAGCAGCTCCGGGGCAGGGACTGGCTACACCTTC.

This sequence joins TRBV5-8 and TRBJ2-1; the match to TRBD2 covers 11 bases. The trim removed 6 bases at V and 4 bases at J, leaving 15 bases unmatched. The CDR3 has 18 amino acids. Germline V gives CDR1 SGHTS, CDR2 YDEGEE. Here the CDR3 DNA reads TGTGCCAGCATACGCGGGACTAGCGGCGTCCCTCTTTACAATGAGCAGTTCTTC. Its protein product is CASIRGTSGVPLYNEQFF. The full variable domain, in which reference TRBV5-8 and TRBJ2-1 provide the parts outside the CDR3, is EAGVTQSPTHLIKTRGQQATLRCSPISGHTSVYWYQQALGLGLQFLLWYDEGEERNRGNFPPRFSGRQFPNYSSELNVNALELEDSALYLCASIRGTSGVPLYNEQFFGPGTRLTVL.

The chain employs TRBV4-1 and TRBJ2-3, with a weak D call TRBD2 (6 bases). The CDR3 is 15 amino acids. V lost 1 base and J 1 base, leaving 9 bases between the germline ends. CDR1 is MGHRA, CDR2 YSYEKL, per germline. CDR3 region: CASSQAGGRTDTQYF. Here the CDR3 DNA reads TGCGCCAGCAGCCAAGCCGGGGGACGCACAGATACGCAGTATTTT.

The chain joins TRBV29-1 to TRBJ1-2; TRBD1 agrees at 11 bases. The CDR3 runs to 13 residues. The V gene's germline CDR1 is SQVTM and CDR2 ANQGSEA. V was pared by 7 bases and J by 6 bases, with 7 bases of the junction left unmatched. The CDR3 nucleotides are TGCAGCGCAGAGAGGACAGGGGGCGATGGCTACACCTTC. It specifies CSAERTGGDGYTF. The whole variable domain, remainder taken from reference TRBV29-1 and TRBJ1-2, is SAVISQKPSRDICQRGTSLTIQCQVDSQVTMMFWYRQQPGQSLTLIATANQGSEATYESGFVIDKFPISRPNLTFSTLTVSNMSPEDSSIYLCSAERTGGDGYTFGSGTRLTVV.

This sequence joins TRBV6-1 and TRBJ2-3; TRBD2 aligns across 14 bases. V lost 4 bases, J lost 6 bases, and 15 bases stayed unmatched. In germline, CDR1 is MNHNS, CDR2 SASEGT. This CDR3 is 19 amino acids long. As DNA, the CDR3 is TGTGCCAGCAGTGGTGAGACTAGCGGGAGGGCCCGCCTCGCGGATACGCAGTATTTT. Its translation is CASSGETSGRARLADTQYF.

This CDR3 is CASTGGQGNQPQHF. CDR3 sequence (DNA): TGTGCCAGCACCGGGGGGCAGGGCAATCAGCCCCAGCATTTT. The J gene is TRBJ1-5, the V gene TRBV6-5; D may be TRBD1 (6 bases). V lost 7 bases and J lost 2, with 12 bases in between. This CDR3 is 14 amino acids long. CDR1 MNHEY and CDR2 SVGAGI come from the germline V gene.

The chain links TRBV9 to TRBJ1-6, with TRBD1 as a possible D gene (6 bases). This CDR3 has 15 residues. Germline values: CDR1 SGDLS, CDR2 YYNGEE. V dropped 5 bases and J dropped 7 bases, with 16 bases sitting between them. The CDR3 sequence is CASRTGRTDNSPLHF. In nucleotides, the CDR3 is TGTGCCAGCAGAACAGGGCGGACAGACAATTCACCCCTCCACTTT.

This sequence joins TRBV7-2 and TRBJ1-5, with D tentatively TRBD1 (5 bases). Per the germline V gene, CDR1 is SGHTA and CDR2 is FQGNSA. Trimming pared 2 bases from V and 9 bases from J, leaving 14 bases between. The CDR3 is made up of 14 amino acids. Written as DNA, the CDR3 is TGTGCCAGCAGCTTAAAAGTCGTGGGACGGCCCCAGCATTTT. This translates into CASSLKVVGRPQHF.

The chain has TRBV11-2 and TRBJ1-1; D not resolved. Germline V gives CDR1 SGHAT, CDR2 FQNNGV. This CDR3 contains 15 residues. Between the trimmed V and J ends, which lost 5 bases and 1 base, there was a span of 14 bases. The CDR3 reads CASSHHGLTNTEAFF. The CDR3 DNA reads as TGTGCCAGCAGCCATCATGGACTGACGAACACTGAAGCTTTCTTT. Full variable domain (missing parts from reference TRBV11-2 and TRBJ1-1): EAGVAQSPRYKIIEKRQSVAFWCNPISGHATLYWYQQILGQGPKLLIQFQNNGVVDDSQLPKDRFSAERLKGVDSTLKIQPAKLEDSAVYLCASSHHGLTNTEAFFGQGTRLTVV.

The chain is built from TRBV7-3 and TRBJ1-1, with 9 bases matching TRBD1. V lost 5 bases, J lost 9 bases, and 4 bases stayed unmatched. The V gene's germline CDR1 is SGHTA and CDR2 FQGTGA. CDR3 length: 12 amino acids. The DNA of the CDR3 is TGTGCCAGCAGCCCCGGGACAGGGAAAGCTTTCTTT. Translation gives CASSPGTGKAFF.

Only one count was recorded for this clone. The chain is built from TRBV7-2 and TRBJ2-3, with D unclear. The CDR3 sequence is 14 residues long. V gave up 5 bases and J gave up 0 bases, with 9 bases separating them. The germline V gene has CDR1 SGHTA and CDR2 FQGNSA. The CDR3 DNA is TGTGCCAGCAGCGCATGGGGTAGCACAGATACGCAGTATTTT. Translating it yields CASSAWGSTDTQYF.

This clone was detected only once. The chain uses TRBV6-5 and TRBJ1-4, with TRBD1 matching over 9 bases. Trimming cost V 5 bases and J 8 bases; bases outside gene matches: 3. Germline-derived CDR1 and CDR2 are MNHEY and SVGAGI. The CDR3 is made up of 13 amino acids. The CDR3 loop is CASSRGQGEKLFF. The CDR3 DNA is TGTGCCAGCAGTCGGGGACAGGGAGAAAAACTGTTTTTT.

This rearrangement joins TRBV10-3 to TRBJ1-2, with D uncertain. Trimming cost V 2 bases and J 0 bases, with 16 bases left between them. From germline, CDR1 is ENHRY and CDR2 SYGVKD. The CDR3 extends over 17 amino acids. Written as DNA, the CDR3 is TGTGCCATCAGTGAGAGTATGGCAGCCCCTTCTAACTATGGCTACACCTTC. This codes for CAISESMAAPSNYGYTF.

V is TRBV11-2 and J is TRBJ2-2; TRBD2 might be the D (6 bases). V lost 7 bases, J lost 7 bases, and 19 bases lay in between. Germline V CDR1 and CDR2: SGHAT, FQNNGV. There are 15 residues in the CDR3. CDR3 protein: CASIPLEGRGGELFF. CDR3 in DNA: TGTGCCAGCATCCCCTTGGAGGGCCGCGGCGGGGAGCTGTTTTTT.

The gene calls are TRBV7-9 and TRBJ2-7; no reliable D call. The germline V gene encodes CDR1 SEHNR and CDR2 FQNEAQ (reference sequence). The V and J ends lost 5 bases and 1 base respectively, with 9 bases between them. The CDR3 spans 13 residues. This chain's CDR3 is CASSRSLSYEQYF. The DNA of the CDR3 is TGTGCCAGCAGCAGAAGTCTGTCCTACGAGCAGTACTTC. Drawing the rest from reference TRBV7-9 and TRBJ2-7, the complete variable domain is DTGVSQNPRHKITKRGQNVTFRCDPISEHNRLYWYRQTLGQGPEFLTYFQNEAQLEKSRLLSDRFSAERPKGSFSTLEIQRTEQGDSAMYLCASSRSLSYEQYFGPGTRLTVT.

The chain employs TRBV6-2 or TRBV6-3 and TRBJ1-1; D gene ambiguous. The CDR3 sequence is 17 residues long. The germline V gene has CDR1 MNHEY and CDR2 SVGEGT. V lost 2 bases, J lost 1 base, and 17 bases lay in between. The CDR3 DNA reads as TGTGCCAGCAGTTACCTGTTGGGCGAGAGACAGAACACTGAAGCTTTCTTT. As protein: CASSYLLGERQNTEAFF.

This clone appeared a single time. The J gene is TRBJ2-1, the V gene TRBV18; D is uncertain. Per the germline V gene, CDR1 is KGHSH and CDR2 is LQKENI. Trimming pared 0 bases from V and 6 bases from J, leaving 9 bases between. CDR3 length: 14 amino acids. Here the CDR3 DNA reads TGTGCCAGCTCACCACCGGTCTTGGGCAATGAGCAGTTCTTC. Translated: CASSPPVLGNEQFF.

The V gene is TRBV5-1, the J gene TRBJ2-1; D is tentatively TRBD1 or TRBD2 (6 bases each). Germline V CDR1 and CDR2: SGHRS, YFSETQ. The germline V and J ends were trimmed by 7 bases and 8 bases, with 19 bases remaining between them. The CDR3 is made up of 14 amino acids. The CDR3 DNA is TGCGCCAGCGACTCCGGGACACCGGGGGATGAGCAGTTCTTC. The encoded protein is CASDSGTPGDEQFF.

A word on this clone: One end of the junction varies from germline; a read error may be responsible. The chain joins TRBV7-7 to TRBJ2-3; either TRBD1 or TRBD2 may supply D (5 bases each). Germline V gene sequence: CDR1 SSHAT, CDR2 FNYEAQ (reference sequence). The CDR3 is 13 amino acids. For the CDR3, the DNA is TGTGCTAGCAGCCCTCTGGGGACGCCTACGCAGTATTTT. It is translated as CASSPLGTPTQYF.

This chain joins TRBV7-2 and TRBJ1-5; weak D call: TRBD1 (6 bases). Germline lookup yields CDR1 SGHTA and CDR2 FQGNSA. CDR3 length: 17 residues. Trimming pared 1 base from V and 5 bases from J, leaving 18 bases between. CDR3 in DNA: TGTGCCAGCAGCTTAGTTCCGACAGGAATCACGGATCAGCCCCAGCATTTT. Its translation: CASSLVPTGITDQPQHF.

The chain combines TRBV19 with TRBJ1-4, with D perhaps matching TRBD1 (6 bases). The CDR3 has 18 residues. The germline V gene has CDR1 LNHDA and CDR2 SQIVND (reference sequence). Trimming stripped 5 bases from V and 2 bases from J, with 21 bases between. The CDR3 nucleotides read TGTGCCAGTAGTCTCCTCCGGGACAACCTTTTGACTAATGAAAAACTGTTTTTT. Its protein product is CASSLLRDNLLTNEKLFF.